The clone carrying this T cell receptor beta chain has just a few counts. Its cognate antigen is unknown. Germline-derived CDR1 and CDR2 are DFQATT and SNEGSKA (reference sequence). CDR3 length: 15 residues. V lost 0 bases to trimming and J lost 4 bases, with 16 bases between them. These data belong to a study of neurological immune-mediated disorders. As for the cDNA, it was generated by 5'RACE with 10-nucleotide random UMIs. Over 200 million TCR-beta sequences from 15-18 subjects came from every sequencing run. TCRdb fed the 5' RACE reads into MiXCR, producing one record per CDR3 protein. The sample carries 65,000 to 90,000 distinct CDR3 sequences, 4% to 6% recorded once. Broader study findings: The study found no CDR3 amino acid sequences shared by expanded clones across subjects, suggesting private repertoires in all groups.

The sample comprised PBMCs. This chain joins TRBV20-1 and TRBJ2-7; D uncertain. This TCR came from a woman in her twenties or thirties with multiple sclerosis. The chain's CDR3 is CSARDDGDLWYEQYF. The CDR3 region has the DNA TGCAGTGCTAGAGATGACGGCGACTTATGGTACGAGCAGTACTTC.